This T cell receptor (beta chain) was recorded in a study of OX40 agonist ivuxolimab in advanced cancers. Study-wide background: Each patient was given ivuxolimab into a vein every 2 weeks, at 0.01 to 10 mg/kg. Whole-study findings and limits: Clonal expansion in partial responders at 0.1-3.0 mg/kg ranked among the lowest.

Measured with immunoSEQ multiplex PCR; TCRdb has only the in-frame clones, and not every one. This table has around 25,000 clones, roughly 75% appearing once. Concerning this clone: The target antigen is unknown. The sample has other DNA sequences that encode this CDR3 too.

CDR3 length: 13 residues. Trimming pared 1 base from V and 2 bases from J, leaving 6 bases between. CDR1 and CDR2 from the germline V gene are SGHVS and FQNEAQ. This chain links TRBV7-8 with TRBJ2-7; no reliable D call. This sample comprised CD4+ or CD8+ T cells sorted from blood, obtained in a trial of the OX40 agonist ivuxolimab. The clonotype was recovered from an adult with an advanced solid tumor such as melanoma, head and neck, liver or kidney cancer. The CDR3 here is CASSLVLTYEQYF. CDR3 sequence (DNA): TGTGCCAGCAGCTTAGTGTTAACCTACGAGCAGTACTTC.